This is a list of T cell receptor beta chains from one sample in a study of cytomegalovirus exposure and HLA in healthy donors. Here immunoSEQ multiplex PCR was the method, and the copy in TCRdb shows in-frame clones only, minus some. This sample has some 120,000 clones, with about 78% found just once. Sequencing was done on a sample of PBMCs. All receptors derive from a man aged 50 or older in good health and CMV-seronegative. CDR3s include the opening cysteine and the closing phenylalanine or tryptophan. D genes are given only for firm matches. The listing skips clone size in some rows; elsewhere it reads once, few, many or a size class.

D | J | V | size | CDR3 | DNA
NA | TRBJ1-4 | TRBV28 | NA | CASYRDKANEKLFF | TGTGCCAGCTACCGGGACAAGGCAAATGAAAAACTGTTTTTT
TRBD1 | TRBJ2-7 | TRBV6-5 | NA | CASSSRDRLYEQYF | TGTGCCAGCAGTTCCCGGGACAGACTCTACGAGCAGTACTTC
TRBD2 | TRBJ2-3 | TRBV4-1 | NA | CASSRTSGGTDTQYF | TGCGCCAGCAGCCGGACTAGCGGTGGCACAGATACGCAGTATTTT
NA | TRBJ1-1 | TRBV5-1 | NA | CASSLELGGRNTEAFF | TGCGCCAGCAGCTTGGAATTGGGGGGAAGGAACACTGAAGCTTTCTTT
TRBD1 | TRBJ2-5 | TRBV19 | NA | CASSKDRGIQETQYF | TGTGCCAGTAGCAAAGACAGGGGAATTCAAGAGACCCAGTACTTC
NA | TRBJ2-2 | TRBV14 | once | CASSQEWRGNTGELFF | TGTGCCAGCAGCCAAGAATGGAGAGGGAACACCGGGGAGCTGTTTTTT
NA | TRBJ2-7 | TRBV27 | NA | CASSLASESYEQYF | TGTGCCAGCAGTTTAGCTAGCGAATCCTACGAGCAGTACTTC
TRBD1 | TRBJ2-6 | TRBV19 | NA | CASSPDRGASGANVLTF | TGTGCCAGTAGTCCGGACAGGGGTGCCTCTGGGGCCAACGTCCTGACTTTC
TRBD1 | TRBJ2-7 | TRBV28 | NA | CASSFPGQGKAYEQYF | TGTGCCAGCAGTTTCCCCGGACAGGGGAAAGCCTACGAGCAGTACTTC
NA | TRBJ1-2 | TRBV7-8 | NA | CASSLGPGGGYTF | TGTGCCAGCAGCTTAGGACCGGGGGGTGGCTACACCTTC
NA | TRBJ2-5 | TRBV21-1 | once | CASSNRDWAETQYF | TGTGCCAGCAGCAATCGGGACTGGGCAGAGACCCAGTACTTC
TRBD2 | TRBJ2-7 | TRBV28 | NA | CASRPGLARHEQYF | TGTGCCAGCAGACCGGGACTAGCACGCCACGAGCAGTACTTC
NA | TRBJ1-4 | TRBV25-1 | NA | CASSTPTADNEKLFF | TGTGCCAGCAGTACCCCGACAGCAGATAATGAAAAACTGTTTTTT
NA | TRBJ2-7 | TRBV6-6 | NA | CASSYRGTEQYF | TGTGCCAGCAGTTACCGGGGGACTGAGCAGTACTTC
NA | TRBJ2-3 | TRBV2 | NA | CASSVLVITDTQYF | TGTGCCAGCAGTGTATTAGTCATCACAGATACGCAGTATTTT
TRBD2 | TRBJ2-1 | TRBV7-6 | NA | CASSFSGSGRAQEQFF | TGTGCCAGCAGCTTTTCGGGCAGCGGGAGGGCCCAGGAGCAGTTCTTC
NA | TRBJ2-7 | TRBV27 | NA | CASSWARDNEQYF | TGTGCCAGCAGTTGGGCCAGGGACAACGAGCAGTACTTC
NA | TRBJ2-2 | TRBV6-6 | NA | CASSWEEYTGELFF | TGTGCCAGCAGTTGGGAGGAATACACCGGGGAGCTGTTTTTT
TRBD1 | TRBJ1-1 | TRBV7-2 | NA | CASSLGQGEAFF | TGTGCCAGCAGCCTCGGACAGGGTGAAGCTTTCTTT
NA | TRBJ2-1 | TRBV20-1 | NA | CSAHVRNEQFF | TGCAGTGCCCATGTTCGGAATGAGCAGTTCTTC
NA | TRBJ1-1 | TRBV5-1 | NA | CASSLANRNTEAFF | TGCGCCAGCAGCTTGGCCAACAGAAACACTGAAGCTTTCTTT
TRBD1 | TRBJ2-7 | TRBV4-3 | NA | CASSQAATGISYEQYF | TGCGCCAGCAGCCAAGCGGCGACAGGGATATCCTACGAGCAGTACTTC
TRBD1 | TRBJ2-6 | TRBV9 | NA | CASSVDGTGALSGANVLTF | TGTGCCAGCAGCGTAGACGGGACAGGGGCGCTCTCTGGGGCCAACGTCCTGACTTTC
TRBD2 | TRBJ2-2 | TRBV7-6 | few | CASSSTSSREGGELFF | TGTGCCAGCAGCTCTACATCTAGTCGGGAGGGTGGGGAGCTGTTTTTT
NA | TRBJ1-5 | TRBV2 | few | CASSEALTGTQPQHF | TGTGCCAGCAGTGAAGCGCTAACAGGGACCCAGCCCCAGCATTTT
NA | TRBJ2-3 | TRBV5-1 | NA | CASSSQGSADTQYF | TGCGCCAGCAGCTCCCAGGGCAGTGCAGATACGCAGTATTTT
NA | TRBJ2-5 | TRBV29-1 | NA | CSTKGGQETQYF | TGCAGCACAAAAGGCGGCCAAGAGACCCAGTACTTC
NA | TRBJ2-2 | TRBV19 | few | CASSIPGHSMSGELFF | TGTGCCAGTAGTATACCGGGACACTCTATGAGCGGGGAGCTGTTTTTT
NA | TRBJ2-3 | TRBV5-1 | NA | CASSLAGLAGEFTQYF | TGCGCCAGCAGCTTGGCCGGCCTGGCAGGGGAGTTTACGCAGTATTTT
TRBD2 | TRBJ2-2 | TRBV7-2 | NA | CASSDGLAGGSGELFF | TGTGCCAGCAGTGACGGACTAGCGGGAGGGTCCGGGGAGCTGTTTTTT
NA | TRBJ1-4 | TRBV7-9 | NA | CASSTRQIFATNEKLFF | TGTGCCAGCAGCACCCGACAGATTTTTGCAACTAATGAAAAACTGTTTTTT
TRBD2 | TRBJ2-7 | TRBV6-6 | NA | CASRGRSGGYEQYF | TGTGCCAGCAGGGGACGGTCGGGAGGCTACGAGCAGTACTTC
NA | TRBJ2-6 | TRBV5-1 | few | CASGGGPGANVLTF | TGCGCCAGCGGCGGGGGCCCTGGGGCCAACGTCCTGACTTTC
TRBD1 | TRBJ2-7 | TRBV10-3 | NA | CATRQGNYEQYF | TGTGCCACCAGACAGGGTAACTACGAGCAGTACTTC
NA | TRBJ1-1 | TRBV10-3 | NA | CAISESRVNTEAFF | TGTGCCATCAGTGAGAGCAGGGTTAACACTGAAGCTTTCTTT
NA | TRBJ2-5 | TRBV27 | NA | CASSLSAGAGKTQYF | TGTGCCAGCAGTTTATCGGCAGGGGCCGGGAAGACCCAGTACTTC
TRBD1 | TRBJ2-7 | TRBV4-3 | NA | CASSQAPGQPSYEQYF | TGCGCCAGCAGCCAAGCCCCGGGACAGCCCTCCTACGAGCAGTACTTC
NA | TRBJ2-3 | TRBV30 | NA | CAWSVLPDTQYF | TGTGCCTGGAGTGTACTACCAGATACGCAGTATTTT
NA | TRBJ1-1 | TRBV6-1 | few | CASSEAGEAFF | TGTGCCAGCAGTGAAGCCGGTGAAGCTTTCTTT
TRBD1 | TRBJ2-7 | TRBV30 | NA | CAWSIRDRALYW | TGTGCCTGGAGTATAAGGGACAGAGCCCTGTATTGG
TRBD1 | TRBJ1-4 | TRBV2 | few | CASSEGQPNEKLFF | TGTGCCAGCAGTGAGGGACAGCCTAATGAAAAACTGTTTTTT
TRBD2 | TRBJ2-3 | TRBV10-3 | NA | CAISAGLDADTQYF | TGTGCCATCAGTGCGGGACTAGACGCGGATACGCAGTATTTT
NA | TRBJ2-1 | TRBV2 | once | CASSDEAYYNEQFF | TGTGCCAGCAGTGACGAGGCGTACTACAATGAGCAGTTCTTC
TRBD1 | TRBJ1-2 | TRBV27 | NA | CASSPNSATGGGYGYTF | TGTGCCAGCAGTCCCAACTCCGCGACAGGGGGCGGCTATGGCTACACCTTC
TRBD2 | TRBJ2-5 | TRBV10-3 | NA | CAISGGLAGGFGETQYF | TGTGCCATCAGTGGGGGACTAGCGGGAGGATTCGGAGAGACCCAGTACTTC
TRBD1 | TRBJ1-3 | TRBV27 | NA | CASSPGTGGNTIYF | TGTGCCAGCAGCCCCGGGACAGGTGGAAACACCATATATTTT
TRBD2 | TRBJ2-1 | TRBV6-1 | NA | CASSEAGTSPHNEQFF | TGTGCCAGCAGTGAAGCTGGGACTAGTCCCCACAATGAGCAGTTCTTC
NA | TRBJ2-3 | TRBV7-9 | NA | CASSHNKDTQYF | TGTGCCAGCAGCCACAATAAGGATACGCAGTATTTT
NA | TRBJ2-6 | TRBV5-1 | NA | CASSLGSSSGANVLTF | TGCGCCAGCAGCCTTGGCTCAAGCTCTGGGGCCAACGTCCTGACTTTC
NA | TRBJ2-7 | TRBV6-5 | NA | CASSYAGQSSYEQYF | TGTGCCAGCAGTTACGCGGGCCAAAGCTCCTACGAGCAGTACTTC
TRBD2 | TRBJ2-7 | TRBV5-6 | NA | CASSPTSGRAYEQYF | TGTGCCAGCAGCCCGACTAGCGGGAGGGCCTACGAGCAGTACTTC